The present TCR beta chain was sequenced within a study of T cell repertoires in cytomegalovirus infection. Overall study findings and caveats: Totalled public TCR beta family frequency picked out people who carried CMV plus the relevant HLA.

Each CDR3 protein is one row after TCRdb ran MiXCR on the reads. The sample carries 200,000 to 300,000 distinct CDR3 sequences, roughly an eighth recorded once. This clonotype was detected only a few times. Its antigen remains unidentified. Germline CDR1 SGHAT, CDR2 FQNNGV. The V and J ends lost 5 bases and 7 bases respectively, with 6 bases between them. The CDR3 loop spans 11 amino acids. The V gene is TRBV11-2, the J gene TRBJ1-3, with unresolved D. This sequence was found in a human donor in good health (CMV status not recorded). Some clones in this sample may be carry-over from other donors' samples. Material for sequencing was PBMCs. The CDR3 bases are TGTGCCAGCAGCCGACGGAACACCATATATTTT. Protein sequence: CASSRRNTIYF.